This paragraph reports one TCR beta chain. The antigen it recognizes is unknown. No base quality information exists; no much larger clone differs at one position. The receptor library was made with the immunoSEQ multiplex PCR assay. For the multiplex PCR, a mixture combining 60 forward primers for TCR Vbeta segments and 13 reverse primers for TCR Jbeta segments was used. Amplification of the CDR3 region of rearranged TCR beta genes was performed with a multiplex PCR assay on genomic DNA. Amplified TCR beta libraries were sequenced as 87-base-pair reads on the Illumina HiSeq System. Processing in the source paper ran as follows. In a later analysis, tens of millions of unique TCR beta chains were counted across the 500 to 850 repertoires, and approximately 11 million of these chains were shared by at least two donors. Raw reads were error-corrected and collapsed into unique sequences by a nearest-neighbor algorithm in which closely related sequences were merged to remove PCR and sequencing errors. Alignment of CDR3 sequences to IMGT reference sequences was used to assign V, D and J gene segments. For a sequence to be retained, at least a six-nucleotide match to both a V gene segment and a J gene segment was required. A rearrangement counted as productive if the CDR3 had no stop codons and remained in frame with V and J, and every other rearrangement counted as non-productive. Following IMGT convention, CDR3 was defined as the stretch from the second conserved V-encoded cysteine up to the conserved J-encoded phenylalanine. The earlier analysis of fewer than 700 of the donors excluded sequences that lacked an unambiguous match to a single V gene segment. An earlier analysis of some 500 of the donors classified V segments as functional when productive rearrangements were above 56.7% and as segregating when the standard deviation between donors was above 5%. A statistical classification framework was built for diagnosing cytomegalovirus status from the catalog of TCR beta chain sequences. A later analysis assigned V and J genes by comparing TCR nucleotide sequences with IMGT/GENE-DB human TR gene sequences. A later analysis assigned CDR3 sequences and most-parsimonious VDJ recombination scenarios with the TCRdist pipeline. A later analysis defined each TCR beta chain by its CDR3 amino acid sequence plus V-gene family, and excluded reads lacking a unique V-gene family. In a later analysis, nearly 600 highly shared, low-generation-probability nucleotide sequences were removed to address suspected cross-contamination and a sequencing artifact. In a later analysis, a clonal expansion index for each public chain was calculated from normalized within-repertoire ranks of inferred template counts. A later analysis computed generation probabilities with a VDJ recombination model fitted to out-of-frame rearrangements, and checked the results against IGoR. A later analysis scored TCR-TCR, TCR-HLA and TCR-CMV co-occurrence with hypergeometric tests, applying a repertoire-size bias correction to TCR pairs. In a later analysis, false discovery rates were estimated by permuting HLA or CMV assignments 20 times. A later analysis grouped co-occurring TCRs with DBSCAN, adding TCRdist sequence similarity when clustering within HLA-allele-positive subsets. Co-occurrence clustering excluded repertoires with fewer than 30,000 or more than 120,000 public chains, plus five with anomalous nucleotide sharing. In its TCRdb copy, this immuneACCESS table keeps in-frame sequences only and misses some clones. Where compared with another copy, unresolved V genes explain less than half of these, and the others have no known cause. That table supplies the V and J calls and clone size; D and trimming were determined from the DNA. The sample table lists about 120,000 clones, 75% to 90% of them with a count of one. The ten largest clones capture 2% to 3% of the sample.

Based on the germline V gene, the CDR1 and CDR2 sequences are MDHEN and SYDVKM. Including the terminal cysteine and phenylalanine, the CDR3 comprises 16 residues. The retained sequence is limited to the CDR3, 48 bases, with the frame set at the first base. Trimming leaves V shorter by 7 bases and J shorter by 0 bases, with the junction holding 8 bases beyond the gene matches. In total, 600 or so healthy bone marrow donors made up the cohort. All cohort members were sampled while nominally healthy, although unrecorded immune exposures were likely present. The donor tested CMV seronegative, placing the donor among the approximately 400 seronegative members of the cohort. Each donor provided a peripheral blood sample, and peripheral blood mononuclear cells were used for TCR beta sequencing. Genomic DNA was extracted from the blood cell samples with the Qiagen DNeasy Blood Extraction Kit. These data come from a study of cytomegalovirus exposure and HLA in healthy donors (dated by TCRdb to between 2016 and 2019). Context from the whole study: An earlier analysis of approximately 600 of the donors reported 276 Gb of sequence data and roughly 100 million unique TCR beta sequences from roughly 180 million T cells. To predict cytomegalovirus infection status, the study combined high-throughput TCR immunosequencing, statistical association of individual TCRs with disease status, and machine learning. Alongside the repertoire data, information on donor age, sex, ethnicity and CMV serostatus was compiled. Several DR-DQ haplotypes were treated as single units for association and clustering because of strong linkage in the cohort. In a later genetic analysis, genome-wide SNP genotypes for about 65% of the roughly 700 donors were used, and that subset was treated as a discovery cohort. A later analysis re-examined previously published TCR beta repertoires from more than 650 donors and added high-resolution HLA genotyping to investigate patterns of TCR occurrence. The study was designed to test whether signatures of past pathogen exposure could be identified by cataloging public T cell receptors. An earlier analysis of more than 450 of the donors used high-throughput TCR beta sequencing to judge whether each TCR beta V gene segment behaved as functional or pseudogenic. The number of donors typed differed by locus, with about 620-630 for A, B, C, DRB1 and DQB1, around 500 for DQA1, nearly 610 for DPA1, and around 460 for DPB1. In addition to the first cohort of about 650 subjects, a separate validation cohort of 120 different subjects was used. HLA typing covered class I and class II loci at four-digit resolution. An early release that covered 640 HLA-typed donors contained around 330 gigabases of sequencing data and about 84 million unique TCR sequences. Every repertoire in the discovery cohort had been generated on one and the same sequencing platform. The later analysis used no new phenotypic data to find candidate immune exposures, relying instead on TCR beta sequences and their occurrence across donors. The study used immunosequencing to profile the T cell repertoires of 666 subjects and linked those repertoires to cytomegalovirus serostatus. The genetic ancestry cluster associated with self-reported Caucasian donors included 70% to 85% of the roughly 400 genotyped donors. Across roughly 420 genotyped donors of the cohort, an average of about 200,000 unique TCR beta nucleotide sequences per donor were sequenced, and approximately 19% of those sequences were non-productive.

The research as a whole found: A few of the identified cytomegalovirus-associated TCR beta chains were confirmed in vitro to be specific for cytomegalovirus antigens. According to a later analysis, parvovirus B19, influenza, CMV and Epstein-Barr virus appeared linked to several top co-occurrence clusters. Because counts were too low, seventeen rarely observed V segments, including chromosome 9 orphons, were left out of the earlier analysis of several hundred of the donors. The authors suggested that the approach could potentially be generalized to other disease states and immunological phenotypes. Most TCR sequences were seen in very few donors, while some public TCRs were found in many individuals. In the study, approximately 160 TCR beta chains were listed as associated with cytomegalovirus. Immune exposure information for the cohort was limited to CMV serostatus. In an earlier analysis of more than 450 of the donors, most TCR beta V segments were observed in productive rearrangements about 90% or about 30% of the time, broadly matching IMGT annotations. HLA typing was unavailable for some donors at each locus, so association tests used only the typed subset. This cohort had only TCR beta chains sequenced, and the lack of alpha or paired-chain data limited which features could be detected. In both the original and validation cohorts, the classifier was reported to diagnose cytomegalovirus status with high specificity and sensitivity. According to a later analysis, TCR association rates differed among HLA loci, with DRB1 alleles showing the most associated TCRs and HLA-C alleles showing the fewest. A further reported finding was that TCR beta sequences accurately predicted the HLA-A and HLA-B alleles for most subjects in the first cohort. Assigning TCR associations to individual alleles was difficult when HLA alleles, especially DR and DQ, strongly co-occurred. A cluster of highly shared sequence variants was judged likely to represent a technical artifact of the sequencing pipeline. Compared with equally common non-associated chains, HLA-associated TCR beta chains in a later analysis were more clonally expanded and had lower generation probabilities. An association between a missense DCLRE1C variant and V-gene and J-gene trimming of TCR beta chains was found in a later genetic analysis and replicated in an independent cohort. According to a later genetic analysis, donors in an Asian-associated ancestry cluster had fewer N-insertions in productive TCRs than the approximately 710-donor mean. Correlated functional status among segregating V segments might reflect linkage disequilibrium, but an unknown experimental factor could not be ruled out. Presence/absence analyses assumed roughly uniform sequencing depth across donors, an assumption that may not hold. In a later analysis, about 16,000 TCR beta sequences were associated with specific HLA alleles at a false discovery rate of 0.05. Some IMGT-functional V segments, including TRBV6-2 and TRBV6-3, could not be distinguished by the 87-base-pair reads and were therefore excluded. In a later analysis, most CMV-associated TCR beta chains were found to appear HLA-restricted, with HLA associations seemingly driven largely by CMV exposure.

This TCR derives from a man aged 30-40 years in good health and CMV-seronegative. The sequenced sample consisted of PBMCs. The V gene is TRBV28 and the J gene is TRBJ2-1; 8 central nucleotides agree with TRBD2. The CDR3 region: CASKGSLAASYNEQFF. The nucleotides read TGTGCCAGCAAGGGATCACTAGCGGCCTCCTACAATGAGCAGTTCTTC.